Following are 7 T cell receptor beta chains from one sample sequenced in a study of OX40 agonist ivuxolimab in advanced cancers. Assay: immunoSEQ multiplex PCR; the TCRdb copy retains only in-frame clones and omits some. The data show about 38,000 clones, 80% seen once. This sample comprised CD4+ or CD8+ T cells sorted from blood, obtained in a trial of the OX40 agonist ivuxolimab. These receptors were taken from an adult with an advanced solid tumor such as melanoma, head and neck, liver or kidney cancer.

The CDR3 region is CASSPSGFHTGELFF. CDR3 nucleotide sequence: TGTGCCAGTAGTCCATCGGGGTTTCACACCGGGGAGCTGTTTTTT. The chain carries TRBV19 and TRBJ2-2; tentative D call: TRBD2 (5 bases). V was cut by 5 bases and J by 3 bases, with 13 bases left in between. The CDR3 length is 15 residues. The germline V gene encodes CDR1 LNHDA and CDR2 SQIVND (reference sequence).

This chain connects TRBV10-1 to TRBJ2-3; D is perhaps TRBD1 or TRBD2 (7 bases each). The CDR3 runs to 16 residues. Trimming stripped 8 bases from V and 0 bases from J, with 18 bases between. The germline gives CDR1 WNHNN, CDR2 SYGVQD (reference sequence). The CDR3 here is CASSSRGGISTDTQYF. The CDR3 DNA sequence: TGCGCCAGCTCATCCAGGGGGGGTATTAGCACAGATACGCAGTATTTT.

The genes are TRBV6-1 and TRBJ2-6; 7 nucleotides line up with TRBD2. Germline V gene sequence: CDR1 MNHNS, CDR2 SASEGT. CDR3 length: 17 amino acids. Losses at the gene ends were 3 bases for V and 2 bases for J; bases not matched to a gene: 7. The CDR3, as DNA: TGTGCCAGCAGTGAGGGGAGGGTAGTCACTGGGGCCAACGTCCTGACTTTC. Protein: CASSEGRVVTGANVLTF.

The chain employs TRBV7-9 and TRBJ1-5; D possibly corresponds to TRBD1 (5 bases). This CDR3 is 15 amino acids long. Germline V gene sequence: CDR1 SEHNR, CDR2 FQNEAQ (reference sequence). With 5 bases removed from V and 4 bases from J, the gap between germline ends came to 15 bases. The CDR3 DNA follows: TGTGCCAGCAGCCCAGGAGGGACTGGGAATCAGCCCCAGCATTTT. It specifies CASSPGGTGNQPQHF.

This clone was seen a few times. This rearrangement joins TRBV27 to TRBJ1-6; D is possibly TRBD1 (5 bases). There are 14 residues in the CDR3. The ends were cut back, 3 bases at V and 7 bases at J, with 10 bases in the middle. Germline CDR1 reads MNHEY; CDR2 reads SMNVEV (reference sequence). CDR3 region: CASSFRDGNSPLHF. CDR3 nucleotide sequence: TGTGCCAGCAGTTTTAGGGACGGGAATTCACCCCTCCACTTT.

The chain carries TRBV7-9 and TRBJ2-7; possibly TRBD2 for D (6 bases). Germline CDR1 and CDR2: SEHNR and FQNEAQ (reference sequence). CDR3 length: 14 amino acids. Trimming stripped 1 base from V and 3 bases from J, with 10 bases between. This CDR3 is CASSLVAGRYEQYF. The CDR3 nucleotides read TGTGCCAGCAGCTTAGTCGCGGGGCGCTACGAGCAGTACTTC.

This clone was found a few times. Written as DNA, the CDR3 is TGCGCCAGCAGCCACACGCCTAGCGGGAGGGACGAGCAGTACTTC. Protein product: CASSHTPSGRDEQYF. V gene TRBV4-1 combines with J gene TRBJ2-7; TRBD2 matches at 12 bases. The CDR3 extends over 15 amino acids. Losses at the gene ends were 3 bases for V and 5 bases for J; bases not matched to a gene: 5. Germline CDR1 reads MGHRA; CDR2 reads YSYEKL.